This entry is about one TCR beta chain. No antigen is known for it. CDR3 length: 13 amino acids. Looked up from germline, CDR1 is SGHNT and CDR2 is YENEEA. Trimming took off 6 bases at V and 2 bases at J, with 11 bases between the two ends. Only in-frame clones appear in the TCRdb table, and some are missing; sequencing was by immunoSEQ multiplex PCR. The table shows more than 85,000 clones, with around 92% occurring only once. This record belongs to a study of T cell responses to AZD1222 COVID-19 vaccine. On the study more broadly: Pooling covered second doses at about 4 or about 12 weeks. Overall study results and limits: Among vaccine-associated CD4 TCRs, coverage spanned spike, with dominance at 160-218 and 743-854. Just five or six AZD1222 recipients were seropositive at baseline. Sampling that yielded the repertoires occurred only after the peak T cell response.

The TCR sequence derives from an adult in good health. This rearrangement joins TRBV11-3 to TRBJ2-7; D unclear. The sample was peripheral blood, taken on day 0 of AZD1222 vaccination. CDR3 sequence (DNA): TGTGCCAGCAGTTCCATTACAGCCTACGAGCAGTACTTC. Amino acids: CASSSITAYEQYF. Full variable domain (outside the CDR3, taken from reference TRBV11-3 and TRBJ2-7): EAGVVQSPRYKIIEKKQPVAFWCNPISGHNTLYWYLQNLGQGPELLIRYENEEAVDDSQLPKDRFSAERLKGVDSTLKIQPAELGDSAVYLCASSSITAYEQYFGPGTRLTVT.